The text below deals with one TCR beta chain. This record comes from a study of control samples from healthy donors and cancer patients. With 5 bases removed from V and 0 bases from J, the gap between germline ends came to 8 bases. From germline, CDR1 is GTSNPN and CDR2 SVGIG (reference sequence). The CDR3 runs 13 residues. Some clones are missing from TCRdb's copy, which holds only in-frame ones; the method was immunoSEQ multiplex PCR. The data hold around 57,000 clones, with 91% observed a single time. The chain couples TRBV30 to TRBJ1-3; perhaps TRBD1 as D (5 bases). Sequencing was performed on PBMCs. This TCR was sampled from a man aged 25-45 years with colorectal cancer. Here the CDR3 DNA reads TGTGCCTGGGCAGGGAGCTCTGGAAACACCATATATTTT. Its protein is CAWAGSSGNTIYF.